A selection of T cell receptor beta chains follows, all from one sample in a study of blood T cells in healthy people across ages. TCRdb redid the calling of the 5' RACE reads with MiXCR, one entry per CDR3 protein. The sample records 2 million or so distinct CDR3 sequences, around 50% being singletons. Sequencing was done on a sample of blood. These receptors were obtained from a woman aged 40 to 49 in good health. Each CDR3 is given with its conserved first and last residue.

>TRBJ2-6|TRBV4-2
CASSQVSGWSGANVLTF
>TRBJ2-3|TRBV20-1
CRGGTSHPDTQYF
>TRBJ2-7|TRBV4-2
CASSQAGDTFSEQYF
>TRBJ2-3|TRBV27
CASSRGLAGGSMSTDTQYF
>TRBJ2-5|TRBV28
CASSPDRDRGRKTQYF
>TRBJ2-5|TRBV4-1
CASSQRSADQETQYF
>TRBJ1-4|TRBV5-6
CASSLTRDRMFNEKLFF
>-|TRBV27
CASSSLFFGGGSSYNEQYF
>TRBJ1-2|TRBV15
CATSRGQIQKYGYTF
>TRBJ2-3|TRBV21-1
CASSRGQGFPDTQYF
>-|TRBV4-2
CASSHRGDYEQYF
>TRBJ2-3|TRBV20-1
CSAPSLAGEGDTQYF
>TRBJ2-5|TRBV3-1
CASSQDLALQETQYF
>TRBJ2-5|TRBV6-6
CASSYMSGGQETQYF
>TRBJ2-7|TRBV29-1
CSVWTGVYEQYF
>TRBJ1-2|TRBV7-9
CASSSTGTTLYGYTF
>TRBJ1-5|TRBV7-9
CASSLEGRAQPQHF
>TRBJ2-5|TRBV28
CASSLEGLRTQYF
>TRBJ2-7|TRBV13
CASSFRKDEQYF
>TRBJ2-3|TRBV7-9
CASCEDGIDTDTQYF
>TRBJ2-6|TRBV3-1
CASSKYGSGANVLTF
>TRBJ2-3|TRBV6-2/TRBV6-3
CASSGDNTDTQYF
>TRBJ1-2|TRBV27
CASSSRGLTGGYYGYTF
>TRBJ2-2|TRBV24-1
CATSDWPRLAGGQTNTGELFF
>TRBJ1-6|TRBV3-1
CASSPSRDSPLHF
>TRBJ2-1|TRBV7-2
CASSLVGRGPSEQFF
>TRBJ1-6|TRBV25-1
CASSPGGSSPLHF
>TRBJ2-3|TRBV6-2/TRBV6-3
CASSCLGRAGDTQYF
>TRBJ2-3|TRBV7-6
CASSLEVGDTQYF
>TRBJ2-7|TRBV6-5
CASSYQRVLGRADTYEQYF
>-|TRBV4-1
CASSQGLEWDRVYNEQYF
>TRBJ2-5|TRBV20-1
CSASGPLEAVQETQYF
>TRBJ2-5|TRBV5-1
CASSGSTGEETQYF
>TRBJ2-3|TRBV28
CASTPPWGEGTDTQYF